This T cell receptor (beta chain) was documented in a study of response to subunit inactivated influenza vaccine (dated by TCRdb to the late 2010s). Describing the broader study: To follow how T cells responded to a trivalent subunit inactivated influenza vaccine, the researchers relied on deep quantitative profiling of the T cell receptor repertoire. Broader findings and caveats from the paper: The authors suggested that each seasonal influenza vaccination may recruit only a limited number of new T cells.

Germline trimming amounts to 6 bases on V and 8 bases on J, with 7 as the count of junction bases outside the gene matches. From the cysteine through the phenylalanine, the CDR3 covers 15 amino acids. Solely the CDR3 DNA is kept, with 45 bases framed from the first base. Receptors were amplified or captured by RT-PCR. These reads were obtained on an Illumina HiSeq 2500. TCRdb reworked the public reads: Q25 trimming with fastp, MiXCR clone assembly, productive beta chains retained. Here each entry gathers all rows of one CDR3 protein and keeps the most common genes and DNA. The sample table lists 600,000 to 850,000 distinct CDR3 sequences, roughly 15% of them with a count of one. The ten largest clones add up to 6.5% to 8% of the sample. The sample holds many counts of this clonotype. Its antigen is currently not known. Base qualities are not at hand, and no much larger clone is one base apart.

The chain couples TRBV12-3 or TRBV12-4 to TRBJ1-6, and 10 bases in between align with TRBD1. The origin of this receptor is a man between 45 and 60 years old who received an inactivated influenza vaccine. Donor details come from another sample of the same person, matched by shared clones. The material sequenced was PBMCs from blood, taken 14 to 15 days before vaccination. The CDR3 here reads CASRTGTGAYSPLHF. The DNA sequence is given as TGTGCCAGCAGGACCGGGACAGGGGCGTATTCACCCCTCCACTTT.